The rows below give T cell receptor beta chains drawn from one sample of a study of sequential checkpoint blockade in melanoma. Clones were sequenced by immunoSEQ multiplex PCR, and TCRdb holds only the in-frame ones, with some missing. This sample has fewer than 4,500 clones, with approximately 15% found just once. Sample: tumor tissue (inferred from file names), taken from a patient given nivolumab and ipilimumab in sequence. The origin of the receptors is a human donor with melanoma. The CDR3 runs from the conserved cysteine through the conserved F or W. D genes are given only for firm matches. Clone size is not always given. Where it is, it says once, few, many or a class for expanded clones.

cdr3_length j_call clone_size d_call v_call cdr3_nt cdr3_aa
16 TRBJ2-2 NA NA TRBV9 TGTGCCAGCAGCCCAAGAGGGGAGAGAGGCACCGGGGAGCTGTTTTTT CASSPRGERGTGELFF
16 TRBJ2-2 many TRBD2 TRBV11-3 TGTGCCAGCAGCTTGGTGGGGGGGTCCAACACCGGGGAGCTGTTTTTT CASSLVGGSNTGELFF
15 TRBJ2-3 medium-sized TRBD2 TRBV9 TGTGCCAGCAGCGACGGGACTAGCGGGATAGATACGCAGTATTTT CASSDGTSGIDTQYF
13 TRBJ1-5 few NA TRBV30 TGTGCCTGGAGTACGGGGGGAAATCAGCCCCAGCATTTT CAWSTGGNQPQHF
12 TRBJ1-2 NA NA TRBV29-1 TGCAGCGTCCGTACCGACCCGGGGGGCTACACCTTC CSVRTDPGGYTF
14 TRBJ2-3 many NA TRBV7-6 TGTGCCAGCAGCTTAGGGGCTAGCACAGATACGCAGTATTTT CASSLGASTDTQYF
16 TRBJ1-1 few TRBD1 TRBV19 TGTGCCAGTAGTATCCTCACCGGGACAGGGAAGACTGAAGCTTTCTTT CASSILTGTGKTEAFF
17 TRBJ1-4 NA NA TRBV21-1 TGTGCCAGCAGCCCAGGACAGGGGGCCCTCATAAATGAAAAACTGTTTTTT CASSPGQGALINEKLFF
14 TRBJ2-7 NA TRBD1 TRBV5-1 TGCGCCAGCAGCTTGGCCCAGGACAGGGCCGAGCAGTACTTC CASSLAQDRAEQYF
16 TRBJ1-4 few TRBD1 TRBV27 TGTGCCAGTTGCAGGAGGGGGCCGCCAACTAATGAAAAACTGTTTTTT CASCRRGPPTNEKLFF
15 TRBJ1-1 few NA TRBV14 TGTGCCAGCAGCCGGGAGTTGGCCCCTACCACTGAAGCTTTCTTT CASSRELAPTTEAFF
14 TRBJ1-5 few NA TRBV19 TGTGCCAGTAGTATAGGTGGGAGCAATCAGCCCCAGCATTTT CASSIGGSNQPQHF
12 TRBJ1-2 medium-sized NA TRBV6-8 TGTGCCAGCAGCGGACAGTCTTATGGCTACACCTTC CASSGQSYGYTF
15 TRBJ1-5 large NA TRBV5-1 TGCGCCAGCAGCAGGGGTCCCGGGGACAATCAGCCCCAGCATTTT CASSRGPGDNQPQHF
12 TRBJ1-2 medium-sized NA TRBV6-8 TGTGCCAGCAGTTTCGAAGAATATGGCTACACCTTC CASSFEEYGYTF
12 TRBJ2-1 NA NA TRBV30 TGTGCCTGGAGTGTAAGGGGAAATGAGCAGTTCTTC CAWSVRGNEQFF
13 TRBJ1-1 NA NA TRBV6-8 TGTGCCAGCAGACCCAACGGGGGGGCTGAAGCTTTCTTT CASRPNGGAEAFF
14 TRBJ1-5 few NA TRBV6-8 TGTGCCAGCAGTCCCCTTGGGGGCAATCAGCCCCAGCATTTT CASSPLGGNQPQHF
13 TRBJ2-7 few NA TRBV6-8 TGTGCCAGCAGTTATGGTATAGGCGACGAGCAGTACTTC CASSYGIGDEQYF
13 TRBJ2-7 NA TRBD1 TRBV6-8 TGTGCCATCAGGACAGGGGATTGGACCGAGCAGTACTTC CAIRTGDWTEQYF
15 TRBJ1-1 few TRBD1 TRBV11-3 TGTGCCAGCAGCGGGAGGGACAGGGGCCACACTGAAGCTTTCTTT CASSGRDRGHTEAFF
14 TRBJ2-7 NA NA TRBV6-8 TGTGCCAGCAGTGTTGTCAGAATTTCCTACGAGCAGTACTTC CASSVVRISYEQYF
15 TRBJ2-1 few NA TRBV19 TGTGCCAGTAGTATAGTTGCGGGAAATCGGAATGAGCAGTTCTTC CASSIVAGNRNEQFF
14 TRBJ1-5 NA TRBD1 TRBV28 TGTGCCAGCAGTCTCGACAGGGGCAATCAGCCCCAGCATTTT CASSLDRGNQPQHF
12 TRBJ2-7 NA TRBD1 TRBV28 TGTGCCAGCAGTTCCGACAGGGCCGAGCAGTACTTC CASSSDRAEQYF
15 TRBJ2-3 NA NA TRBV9 TGTGCCAGCAGCGTAGTAATGGGCAACACAGATACGCAGTATTTT CASSVVMGNTDTQYF
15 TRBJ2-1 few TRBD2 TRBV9 TGTGCCAGCAGCGTAGGGACTAGCGGGAACAATGAGCAGTTCTTC CASSVGTSGNNEQFF
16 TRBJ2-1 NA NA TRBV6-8 TGTGCCAGCAGCCTGCGGCCCGGCGGAACCCAGGGTGAGCAGTTCTTC CASSLRPGGTQGEQFF
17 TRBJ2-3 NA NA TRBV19 TGTGCCAGTAGTTCGAATTCCAGGGGCCCCCTTTCGGATACGCAGTATTTT CASSSNSRGPLSDTQYF
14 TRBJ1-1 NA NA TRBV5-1 TGCGCCAGCAGCTTTCAAGCGTTGAACACTGAAGCTTTCTTT CASSFQALNTEAFF
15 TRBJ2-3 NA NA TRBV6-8 TGTGCCAGCAGTGACTCAGGAGGGGCGCCGGATACGCAGTATTTT CASSDSGGAPDTQYF
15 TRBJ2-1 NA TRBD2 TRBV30 TGTGCCTGGAGGAACCTAGCGGGGGGCTACAATGAGCAGTTCTTC CAWRNLAGGYNEQFF
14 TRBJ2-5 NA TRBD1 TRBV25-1 TGTGCCAGCAGTGATAACAGGGGGTCAGAGACCCAGTACTTC CASSDNRGSETQYF
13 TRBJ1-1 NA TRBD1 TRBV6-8 TGTGCCAGCAGCGACAGGGGCGTCGCTGAAGCTTTCTTT CASSDRGVAEAFF
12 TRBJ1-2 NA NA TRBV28 TGTGCCAGCAGCTCCAGGGGAGGTGGCTACACCTTC CASSSRGGGYTF
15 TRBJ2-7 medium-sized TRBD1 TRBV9 TGTGCCAGCAGCGTAGATGACAGGGGAATCTACGAGCAGTACTTC CASSVDDRGIYEQYF
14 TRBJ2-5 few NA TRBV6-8 TGTGCCAGCAGTTACTCCCTGGCCCAAGAGACCCAGTACTTC CASSYSLAQETQYF
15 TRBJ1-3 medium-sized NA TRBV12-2 TGTGCAAGTCGCTTAGCTTACCGGGGGGGAAACACCATATATTTT CASRLAYRGGNTIYF
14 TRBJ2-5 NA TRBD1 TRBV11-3 TGTGCCAGCAGCCTCCAGGGGGCGGGAGAGACCCAGTACTTC CASSLQGAGETQYF
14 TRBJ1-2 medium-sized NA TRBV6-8 TGTGCCAGCAGTTACGACAGATCTAACTATGGCTACACCTTC CASSYDRSNYGYTF
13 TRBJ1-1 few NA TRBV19 TGTGCCAGTAGTACGGAGGGCCAGGCTGAAGCTTTCTTT CASSTEGQAEAFF